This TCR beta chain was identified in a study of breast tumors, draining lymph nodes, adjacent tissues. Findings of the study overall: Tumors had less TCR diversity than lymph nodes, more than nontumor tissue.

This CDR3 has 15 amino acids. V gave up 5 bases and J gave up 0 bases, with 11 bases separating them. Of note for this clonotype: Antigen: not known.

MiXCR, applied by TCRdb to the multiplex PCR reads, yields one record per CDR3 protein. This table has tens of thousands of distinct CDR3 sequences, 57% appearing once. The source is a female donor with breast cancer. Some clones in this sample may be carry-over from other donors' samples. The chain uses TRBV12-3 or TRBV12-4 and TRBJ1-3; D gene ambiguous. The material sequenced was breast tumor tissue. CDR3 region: CASSPHRASGNTIYF. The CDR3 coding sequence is TGTGCCAGCAGTCCCCATCGGGCCTCTGGAAACACCATATATTTT.